The 21 T cell receptor beta chains below come from one sample, sequenced in a study of blood T cell repertoires in COVID-19. Profiled with immunoSEQ multiplex PCR; TCRdb holds only in-frame clones, not every one. The sample gives about 350,000 clones, about 91% of which show up once; around 8.9% is in the top ten. Source material: peripheral blood. The receptors originated from a man younger than 40 with COVID-19, enrolled during active disease.

This clone was detected only once. CDR3 region: CASSLALGRASYEQYF. The CDR3 DNA sequence: TGTGCCAGCAGCTTAGCGCTTGGCAGGGCCTCCTACGAGCAGTACTTC. The V gene is TRBV7-9, the J gene TRBJ2-7; tentatively, D is TRBD1 (5 bases). CDR1 and CDR2 from the germline V gene are SEHNR and FQNEAQ (reference sequence). This CDR3 has 16 amino acids. Deletions cut 0 bases from V and 0 bases from J, with 12 bases between.

J is TRBJ2-3 and V is TRBV19, with D unresolved. CDR3 length equals 13 residues. Per the germline V gene, CDR1 is LNHDA and CDR2 is SQIVND (reference sequence). The V gene lost 4 bases and the J gene lost 4 bases, with 9 bases spanning the gap. CDR3 residues: CASSNRVSDTQYF. The DNA of the CDR3 is TGTGCCAGTAGTAACCGGGTGTCAGATACGCAGTATTTT.

The chain carries TRBV6-4 and TRBJ2-1; TRBD1 matches at 9 bases. J gave up 4 bases and V 4 bases, and 5 bases lay outside the gene matches. Germline CDR1 MRHNA, CDR2 SNTAGT. The CDR3 extends over 15 amino acids. The CDR3 protein is CASSAGTGPYNEQFF. The CDR3, as DNA: TGTGCCAGCAGTGCCGGGACAGGGCCATACAATGAGCAGTTCTTC.

This clone was found a few times. V gene TRBV19 combines with J gene TRBJ1-2; a weak D match, TRBD1 (5 bases). Germline CDR1 reads LNHDA; CDR2 reads SQIVND (reference sequence). The CDR3 consists of 15 residues. Trimming stripped 6 bases from V and 8 bases from J, with 22 bases between. The CDR3 region is CASSLGWQGEEGYTF. In DNA form, the CDR3 reads TGTGCCAGTAGCCTCGGGTGGCAGGGTGAGGAAGGCTACACCTTC.

V is TRBV6-5 and J is TRBJ2-7, with D hard to call. Germline values: CDR1 MNHEY, CDR2 SVGAGI. With 0 bases removed from V and 4 bases from J, the gap between germline ends came to 10 bases. The CDR3 totals 14 residues. In DNA form, the CDR3 reads TGTGCCAGCAGTTACTCGAACGGGTATTACGAGCAGTACTTC. Encoded protein: CASSYSNGYYEQYF.

The chain combines TRBV7-9 with TRBJ2-7; TRBD2 matches at 12 bases. V trimming: 3 bases; J trimming: 3 bases; junction bases outside the gene matches: 12. This CDR3 spans 18 amino acids. Germline lookup yields CDR1 SEHNR and CDR2 FQNEAQ (reference sequence). The CDR3 DNA sequence: TGTGCCAGCAGCTTCCTTACTAGCGGGGGGCCTAGAAGCTACGAGCAGTACTTC. It yields the protein CASSFLTSGGPRSYEQYF.

The table lists this clone with a count of one. The chain employs TRBV11-3 and TRBJ2-3; possible D gene TRBD2, 6 bases. The germline V and J ends were trimmed by 0 bases and 2 bases, with 15 bases remaining between them. The CDR3 totals 17 residues. Germline-derived CDR1 and CDR2 are SGHNT and YENEEA. CDR3 in amino acids: CASSLELGRRATDTQYF. The CDR3 region has the DNA TGTGCCAGCAGCTTAGAACTCGGGAGACGAGCCACAGATACGCAGTATTTT.

This chain joins TRBV4-2 and TRBJ2-7; TRBD2 aligns across 7 bases. Unmatched junction bases numbered 9, after V lost 3 bases and J lost 1 base. The germline CDR1 and CDR2 sequences are LGHNA and YNFKEQ. This CDR3 contains 16 residues. CDR3 in amino acids: CASSHVGPSGSYEQYF. The CDR3 bases are TGTGCCAGCAGCCATGTAGGGCCTAGCGGTTCCTACGAGCAGTACTTC.

This chain links TRBV7-3 with TRBJ2-1; D perhaps matches TRBD1 (5 bases). The CDR3 consists of 15 residues. V was clipped by 4 bases and J by 4 bases, with 14 bases between them. From germline, CDR1 is SGHTA and CDR2 FQGTGA. In nucleotides, the CDR3 is TGTGCCAGCAGCTCTCAGGGAAAGGGTTACAATGAGCAGTTCTTC. Protein: CASSSQGKGYNEQFF.

The chain employs TRBV7-2 and TRBJ2-3, with TRBD1 as a possible D gene (6 bases). Germline values: CDR1 SGHTA, CDR2 FQGNSA. CDR3 length: 16 amino acids. Trimming left V 7 bases short and J 7 bases short, with 24 bases between. CDR3 residues: CASTARGGMGKNTQYF. The CDR3 nucleotides read TGTGCCAGCACCGCCCGAGGGGGAATGGGGAAAAATACGCAGTATTTT.

This chain uses TRBV7-2 with TRBJ2-7, with unresolved D. The V end was cut by 5 bases, the J end by 4 bases, with 18 bases between. The CDR3 is 15 amino acids. Germline CDR1 SGHTA, CDR2 FQGNSA. The CDR3, as DNA: TGTGCCAGCAGCGTCTCCCGCGTCTTTCTGTACGAGCAGTACTTC. Translation gives CASSVSRVFLYEQYF.

J is TRBJ2-2 and V is TRBV10-3, with 11 positions matching TRBD2. V lost 5 bases and J lost 7; bases outside the gene matches: 9. Per the germline V gene, CDR1 is ENHRY and CDR2 is SYGVKD. This CDR3 has 16 residues. The CDR3 protein is CAISFTSGRFGGELFF. The CDR3, as DNA: TGTGCCATCAGTTTTACTAGCGGGAGATTCGGCGGGGAGCTGTTTTTT.

CDR3 protein: CASSYSRGTDTQYF. DNA of the CDR3: TGTGCCAGCAGTTACTCGAGGGGCACAGATACGCAGTATTTT. This rearrangement joins TRBV6-5 to TRBJ2-3, with D possibly TRBD2 on 5 matching bases. V was trimmed by 0 bases and J by 1 base, leaving 5 bases between them. Per the germline V gene, CDR1 is MNHEY and CDR2 is SVGAGI. CDR3 length equals 14 residues.

This chain uses TRBV28 with TRBJ2-5; TRBD1 is a possible D gene (6 bases). Germline V gene data show CDR1 as MDHEN and CDR2 as SYDVKM. The CDR3 length is 15 residues. V was pared by 5 bases and J by 1 base, with 14 bases between. Written as DNA, the CDR3 is TGTGCCAGCAGTGCCGGGGACACTCCCCAAGAGACCCAGTACTTC. This sequence encodes CASSAGDTPQETQYF.

The chain has TRBV2 and TRBJ1-5; D perhaps matches TRBD1 (6 bases). This CDR3 has 15 amino acids. Germline loops: CDR1 SNHLY, CDR2 FYNNEI. Trimming took 4 bases from V and 0 from J, leaving 10 bases between them. The CDR3 protein is CASSGTDYSNQPQHF. The CDR3, as DNA: TGTGCCAGCAGTGGGACAGACTATAGCAATCAGCCCCAGCATTTT.

This chain joins TRBV7-2 and TRBJ1-2; the D is unclear. Germline CDR1 is SGHTA and CDR2 is FQGNSA. The CDR3 has 15 residues. The ends were cut back, 1 base at V and 7 bases at J, with 16 bases in the middle. Written as DNA, the CDR3 is TGTGCCAGCAGCTTAGAATCCCGAGGTGGGAGTGGCTACACCTTC. Its translation: CASSLESRGGSGYTF.

The chain combines TRBV27 with TRBJ2-2; D perhaps matches TRBD2 (6 bases). Germline CDR1 reads MNHEY; CDR2 reads SMNVEV (reference sequence). The CDR3 sequence is 15 residues long. The V gene lost 3 bases and the J gene lost 5 bases, with 13 bases spanning the gap. The CDR3 nucleotides read TGTGCCAGCAGTTTTGGAGGGCTTACAACCGGGGAGCTGTTTTTT. It specifies CASSFGGLTTGELFF.

The chain couples TRBV7-9 to TRBJ2-1, with D maybe TRBD1 (5 bases). The CDR3 is made up of 11 amino acids. The germline gives CDR1 SEHNR, CDR2 FQNEAQ (reference sequence). V lost 11 bases and J 9 bases, leaving 14 bases between the germline ends. The CDR3 DNA sequence: TGTGCCGCAGGGATTCTGACTGAGCAGTTCTTC. Its translation is CAAGILTEQFF. Drawing the rest from reference TRBV7-9 and TRBJ2-1, the complete variable domain is DTGVSQNPRHKITKRGQNVTFRCDPISEHNRLYWYRQTLGQGPEFLTYFQNEAQLEKSRLLSDRFSAERPKGSFSTLEIQRTEQGDSAMYLCAAGILTEQFFGPGTRLTVL.

This chain links TRBV18 with TRBJ1-4; tentatively, D is TRBD1 (5 bases). This CDR3 spans 15 amino acids. V was trimmed by 0 bases and J by 5 bases, leaving 10 bases between them. The germline gives CDR1 KGHSH, CDR2 LQKENI. CDR3 coding DNA: TGTGCCAGCTCACCACCGGTCCACAGGAATGAAAAACTGTTTTTT. The encoded protein is CASSPPVHRNEKLFF.

J is TRBJ2-5 and V is TRBV27; D is perhaps TRBD2 (6 bases). The CDR3 runs to 16 residues. CDR1 and CDR2 from the germline V gene are MNHEY and SMNVEV (reference sequence). V lost 0 bases and J lost 4, with 15 bases in between. The CDR3 loop reads CASSLSGGGSPETQYF. Here the CDR3 DNA reads TGTGCCAGCAGTTTATCTGGGGGAGGTTCCCCAGAGACCCAGTACTTC.

The genes are TRBV2 and TRBJ1-5; TRBD1 matches 11 bases. V lost 3 bases and J lost 6; bases outside the gene matches: 7. CDR3 length equals 16 residues. Looked up from germline, CDR1 is SNHLY and CDR2 is FYNNEI. As DNA, the CDR3 is TGTGCCAGCAGTGATGGGACAGGGGGTTTCACTCAGCCCCAGCATTTT. Amino acids: CASSDGTGGFTQPQHF. Full variable domain (missing parts from reference TRBV2 and TRBJ1-5): EPEVTQTPSHQVTQMGQEVILRCVPISNHLYFYWYRQILGQKVEFLVSFYNNEISEKSEIFDDQFSVERPDGSNFTLKIRSTKLEDSAMYFCASSDGTGGFTQPQHFGDGTRLSIL.